This T cell receptor beta chain came from a study of T cells in Graves' hyperthyroidism and ophthalmopathy. Amplified TCR beta CDR3 regions derived from RNA transcripts. The HTBI primer set drove a first-round RT-PCR of the TCR CDR3. A single record per CDR3 protein comes from TCRdb applying MiXCR to the multiplex PCR reads. The sample records approximately 520,000 distinct CDR3 sequences, roughly 20% being singletons. Worth noting for this clonotype: Antigen: not known.

CDR1 MGHDK and CDR2 SYGVNS come from the germline V gene. V lost 6 bases, J lost 1 base, and 12 bases lay in between. The CDR3 consists of 14 residues. Study results and limitations: The blood repertoire included most of the expanded thyroid clonotypes above 0.001.

J is TRBJ1-2 and V is TRBV25-1; no reliable D call. The specimen was blood. The sequence came from a young man with Graves' hyperthyroidism. This CDR3 is CASSRANLNYGYTF. As DNA, the CDR3 is TGTGCCAGCAGCCGGGCCAATCTTAACTATGGCTACACCTTC.